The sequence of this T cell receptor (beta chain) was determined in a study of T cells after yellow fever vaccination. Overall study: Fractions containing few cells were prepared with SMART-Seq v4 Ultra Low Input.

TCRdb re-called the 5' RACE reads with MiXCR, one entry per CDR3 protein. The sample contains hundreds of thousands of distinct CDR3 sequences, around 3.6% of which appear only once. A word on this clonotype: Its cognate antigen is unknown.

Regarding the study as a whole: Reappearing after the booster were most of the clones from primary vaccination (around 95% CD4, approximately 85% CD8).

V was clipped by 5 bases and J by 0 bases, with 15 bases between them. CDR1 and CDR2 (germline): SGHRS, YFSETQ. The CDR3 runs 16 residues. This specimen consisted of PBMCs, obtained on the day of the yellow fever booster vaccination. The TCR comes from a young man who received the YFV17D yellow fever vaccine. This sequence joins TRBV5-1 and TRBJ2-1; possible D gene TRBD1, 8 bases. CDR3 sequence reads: CASRTTGGGSYNEQFF. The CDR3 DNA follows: TGCGCCAGCAGAACTACAGGGGGGGGCTCCTACAATGAGCAGTTCTTC.